This T cell receptor beta chain was captured by sequencing in a study of T cell responses to AZD1222 COVID-19 vaccine. The method was immunoSEQ multiplex PCR; TCRdb's version includes in-frame clones alone and lacks a portion of them. The table has 130,000 to 150,000 clones, approximately 89% seen once. This clone appeared a single time. Trimming removed 1 base from V and 7 bases from J, with 7 bases in between. Germline loops: CDR1 LNHDA, CDR2 SQIVND (reference sequence). The CDR3 covers 12 residues. V usage is TRBV19 and J usage is TRBJ1-2; D gene unclear. Sequencing was performed on peripheral blood, taken on day 0 of AZD1222 vaccination. This clonotype was sampled from an adult in good health. The CDR3 sequence: CASSIGGVGYTF. The CDR3, as DNA: TGTGCCAGTAGTATAGGCGGGGTTGGCTACACCTTC.